One and the same sample provided the 8 T cell receptor beta chains below, sequenced in a study of Ad26.COV2.S vaccination and SARS-CoV-2 variants. Treatment described: 15 to 20 received Ad26.COV2.S at low or high dose, single or two shots; a few received placebo; per-sample allocation not given. Each sample was drawn 63 days after the first injection (of vaccine or placebo). The repertoire was sequenced with immunoSEQ multiplex PCR; TCRdb's copy has only in-frame clones and lacks some. The profile shows just over 350,000 clones, about 85% of them singletons. The material was peripheral blood, obtained in a trial of Ad26.COV2.S vaccine versus placebo. These TCRs come from a person between 18 and 59 years old who received the Ad26.COV2.S COVID-19 vaccine or a placebo.

The CDR3 DNA reads as TGTGCCAGCAGTGAACCGACACAGGGGATGAACACCGGGGAGCTGTTTTTT. Encoded protein: CASSEPTQGMNTGELFF. V gene TRBV25-1 combines with J gene TRBJ2-2; TRBD1 aligns across 7 bases. The CDR3 totals 17 residues. Per the germline V gene, CDR1 is MGHDK and CDR2 is SYGVNS. Unmatched junction bases numbered 7, after V lost 2 bases and J lost 1 base.

Only a few counts were recorded for this clone. This chain connects TRBV7-9 to TRBJ2-5; the match to TRBD2 covers 9 bases. V lost 5 bases, J lost 4 bases, and 8 bases stayed unmatched. The CDR3 has 15 amino acids. From germline, CDR1 is SEHNR and CDR2 FQNEAQ (reference sequence). The CDR3 sequence: CASSLRSGGRETQYF. The CDR3 bases are TGTGCCAGCAGCCTCAGGAGCGGGGGGAGAGAGACCCAGTACTTC.

The CDR3 sequence: CAISLMTGAEGYTF. CDR3 bases: TGTGCCATCAGCCTCATGACAGGGGCGGAAGGCTACACCTTC. The genes are TRBV10-3 and TRBJ1-2; 8 positions agree with TRBD1. The J segment lost 8 bases and the V segment lost 6 bases, leaving 11 bases of the junction unmatched. The CDR3 contains 14 residues. CDR1 is ENHRY, CDR2 SYGVKD, per germline.

This chain connects TRBV6-5 to TRBJ2-3; 8 nucleotides line up with TRBD1. CDR3 length equals 14 residues. Germline lookup yields CDR1 MNHEY and CDR2 SVGAGI. J lost 1 base, V lost 5 bases, and 2 bases had no gene match. The CDR3 DNA sequence: TGTGCCAGCAGTACGACAGGGGGCACAGATACGCAGTATTTT. As protein: CASSTTGGTDTQYF.

This clone was seen a few times. V and J are TRBV20-1 and TRBJ2-5; TRBD2 agrees at 11 bases. V shed 3 bases, J shed 2 bases, and the junction held 11 bases outside the gene matches. Germline V gene lookup returns CDR1 DFQATT and CDR2 SNEGSKA (reference sequence). The CDR3 loop spans 17 amino acids. CDR3 residues: CSASPFRLAGKQETQYF. CDR3 nucleotides: TGCAGTGCTAGTCCCTTCAGACTAGCGGGAAAACAAGAGACCCAGTACTTC.

V is TRBV24-1 and J is TRBJ2-7; the D gene is possibly TRBD1 (6 bases). Germline lookup yields CDR1 KGHDR and CDR2 SFDVKD. This CDR3 comprises 14 residues. With 5 bases removed from V and 3 bases from J, the gap between germline ends came to 13 bases. This CDR3 is CATSVGQGSYEQYF. DNA of the CDR3: TGTGCCACCAGTGTGGGGCAGGGGAGCTACGAGCAGTACTTC.

This chain joins TRBV4-1 and TRBJ2-3, with 10 bases matching TRBD1. CDR1 is MGHRA, CDR2 YSYEKL, per germline. V trimming: 4 bases; J trimming: 4 bases; junction bases outside the gene matches: 5. There are 15 residues in the CDR3. The CDR3 coding sequence is TGCGCCAGCAGCCCCCGGGACAGGGGCGCAGATACGCAGTATTTT. Translated, it gives CASSPRDRGADTQYF.

V and J are TRBV15 and TRBJ1-1; D is uncertain. CDR1 and CDR2 from the germline V gene are LNHNV and YYDKDF (reference sequence). The CDR3 consists of 13 residues. V was pared by 3 bases and J by 10 bases, with 15 bases between. This CDR3 reads CATSSGVATTAFF. CDR3 nucleotide sequence: TGTGCCACCAGCAGCGGGGTTGCCACCACAGCTTTCTTT. Full variable domain (remainder filled in from reference TRBV15 and TRBJ1-1): DAMVIQNPRYQVTQFGKPVTLSCSQTLNHNVMYWYQQKSSQAPKLLFHYYDKDFNNEADTPDNFQSRRPNTSFCFLDIRSPGLGDTAMYLCATSSGVATTAFFGQGTRLTVV.